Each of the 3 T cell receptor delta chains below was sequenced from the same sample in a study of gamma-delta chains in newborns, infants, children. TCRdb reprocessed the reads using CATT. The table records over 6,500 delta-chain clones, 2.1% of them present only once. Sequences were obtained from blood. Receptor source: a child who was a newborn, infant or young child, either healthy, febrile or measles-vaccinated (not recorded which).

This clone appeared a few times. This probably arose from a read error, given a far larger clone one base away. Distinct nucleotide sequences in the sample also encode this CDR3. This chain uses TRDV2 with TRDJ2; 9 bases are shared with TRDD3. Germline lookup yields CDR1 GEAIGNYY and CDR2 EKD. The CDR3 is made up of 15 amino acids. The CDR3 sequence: CACDTGGYLTAQLFF. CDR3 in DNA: TGTGCCTGTGACACTGGGGGATATTTGACGGCACAACTCTTCTTT.

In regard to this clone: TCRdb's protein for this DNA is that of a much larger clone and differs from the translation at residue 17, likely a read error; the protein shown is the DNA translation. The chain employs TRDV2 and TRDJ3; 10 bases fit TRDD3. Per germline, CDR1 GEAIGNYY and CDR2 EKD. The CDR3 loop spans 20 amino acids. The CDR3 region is CACDTVLGDASSWDTRRMFF. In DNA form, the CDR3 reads TGTGCCTGTGACACCGTACTGGGGGATGCCAGCTCCTGGGACACCCGACGGATGTTTTTC.

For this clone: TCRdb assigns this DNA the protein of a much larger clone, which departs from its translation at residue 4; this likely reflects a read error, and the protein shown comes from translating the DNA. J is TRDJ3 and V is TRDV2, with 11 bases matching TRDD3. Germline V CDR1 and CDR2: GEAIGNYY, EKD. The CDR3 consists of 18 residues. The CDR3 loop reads CACNTVLGDTWDTRQMFF. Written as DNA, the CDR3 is TGTGCCTGTAACACCGTACTGGGGGATACCTGGGACACCCGACAGATGTTTTTC.